This T cell receptor beta chain was recovered during a study of T cell responses to AZD1222 COVID-19 vaccine. Study conclusions and caveats: Nearly half of spike-specific TCRs reportedly target unmutated variant regions.

CDR3 length: 15 residues. In germline, CDR1 is MNHEY, CDR2 SVGAGI. The V gene end was trimmed by 0 bases and the J gene end by 4 bases; junction bases not matched to a gene: 2. With regard to this clone: What it binds is unknown.

Assay used: immunoSEQ multiplex PCR; TCRdb lists only in-frame clones, some missing. The table includes about 130,000 clones, roughly 90% detected once. The clonotype comes from an adult in good health. The V call is TRBV6-5, the J call TRBJ2-7; TRBD1 aligns across 11 bases. This specimen was peripheral blood, taken on day 0 of AZD1222 vaccination. In DNA, the CDR3 is TGTGCCAGCAGTTACTCTGGACAGGGGGCTTACGAGCAGTACTTC. It encodes CASSYSGQGAYEQYF.